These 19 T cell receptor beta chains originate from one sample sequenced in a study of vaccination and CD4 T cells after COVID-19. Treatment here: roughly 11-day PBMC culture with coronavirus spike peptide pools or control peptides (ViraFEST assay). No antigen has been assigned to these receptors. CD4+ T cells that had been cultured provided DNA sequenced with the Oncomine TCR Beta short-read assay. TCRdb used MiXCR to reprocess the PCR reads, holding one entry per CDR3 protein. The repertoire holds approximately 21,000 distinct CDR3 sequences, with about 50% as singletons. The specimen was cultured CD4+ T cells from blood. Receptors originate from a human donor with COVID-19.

The CDR3 DNA follows: TGTGCCACCCGCCAGCGGGGGTTTTCCTACGAGCAGTACTTC. Protein product: CATRQRGFSYEQYF. The chain carries TRBV19 and TRBJ2-7; 8 nucleotides align to TRBD2. V gave up 10 bases and J gave up 1 base; unmatched junction bases: 9. The CDR3 is made up of 14 amino acids. CDR1 and CDR2 (germline): LNHDA, SQIVND (reference sequence).

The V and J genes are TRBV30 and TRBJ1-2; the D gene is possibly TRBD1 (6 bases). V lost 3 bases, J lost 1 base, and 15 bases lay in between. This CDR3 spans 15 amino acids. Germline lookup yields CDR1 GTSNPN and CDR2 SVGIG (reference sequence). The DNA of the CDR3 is TGTGCCTGGAGCGTCGGGACATACCATAACTATGGCTACACCTTC. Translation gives CAWSVGTYHNYGYTF.

CDR3: CASRTGTPDQPQHF. CDR3 in DNA: TGTGCCAGCAGGACCGGGACCCCCGATCAGCCCCAGCATTTT. V and J are TRBV6-1 and TRBJ1-5, with D possibly TRBD1 on 5 matching bases. Between the trimmed V and J ends, which lost 6 bases and 5 bases, there was a span of 14 bases. The CDR3 runs 14 residues. The V gene's germline CDR1 is MNHNS and CDR2 SASEGT.

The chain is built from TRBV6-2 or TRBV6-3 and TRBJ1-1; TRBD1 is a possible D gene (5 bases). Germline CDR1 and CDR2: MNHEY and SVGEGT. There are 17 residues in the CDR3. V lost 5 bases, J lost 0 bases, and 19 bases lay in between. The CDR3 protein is CASSHRPQGTVNTEAFF. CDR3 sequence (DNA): TGTGCCAGCAGTCACCGACCTCAAGGGACGGTGAACACTGAAGCTTTCTTT.

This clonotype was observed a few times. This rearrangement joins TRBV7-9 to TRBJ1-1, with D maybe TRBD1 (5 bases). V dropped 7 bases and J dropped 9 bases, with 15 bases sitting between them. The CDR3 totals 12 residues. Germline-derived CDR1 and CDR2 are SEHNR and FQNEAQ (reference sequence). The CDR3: CASTPRGEKAFF. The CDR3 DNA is TGTGCCAGCACCCCGCGAGGGGAGAAAGCTTTCTTT.

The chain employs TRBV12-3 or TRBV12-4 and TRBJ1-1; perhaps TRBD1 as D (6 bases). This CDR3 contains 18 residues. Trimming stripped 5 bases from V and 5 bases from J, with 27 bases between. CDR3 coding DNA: TGTGCCAGCAGTAAAGGGGGGCCAGGGATGGCGCGGGGGACTGAAGCTTTCTTT. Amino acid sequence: CASSKGGPGMARGTEAFF.

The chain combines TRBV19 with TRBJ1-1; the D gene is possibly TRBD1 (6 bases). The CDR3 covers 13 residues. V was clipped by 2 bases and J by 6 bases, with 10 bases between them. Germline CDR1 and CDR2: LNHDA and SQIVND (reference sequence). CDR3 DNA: TGTGCCAGTAGTATACAGGGGCCTCCTGAAGCTTTCTTT. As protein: CASSIQGPPEAFF.

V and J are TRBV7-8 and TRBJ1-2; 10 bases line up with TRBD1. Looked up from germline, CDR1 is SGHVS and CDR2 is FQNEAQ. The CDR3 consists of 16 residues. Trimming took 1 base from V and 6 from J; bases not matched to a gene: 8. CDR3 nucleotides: TGTGCCAGCAGCTTAGTCTTAGGACAGGGGGGAAATGGCTACACCTTC. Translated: CASSLVLGQGGNGYTF.

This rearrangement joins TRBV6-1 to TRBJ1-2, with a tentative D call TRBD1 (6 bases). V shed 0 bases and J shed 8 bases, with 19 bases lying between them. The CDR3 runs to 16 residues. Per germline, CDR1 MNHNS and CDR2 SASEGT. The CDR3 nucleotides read TGTGCCAGCAGTGAAGCCGCGGGACACCAATGGGGGGGCTACACCTTC. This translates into CASSEAAGHQWGGYTF.

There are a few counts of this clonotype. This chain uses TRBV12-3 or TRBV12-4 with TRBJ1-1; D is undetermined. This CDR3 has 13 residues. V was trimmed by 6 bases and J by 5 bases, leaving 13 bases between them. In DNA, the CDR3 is TGTGCCAGCAGAAGCGGAGTAGGTACTGAAGCTTTCTTT. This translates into CASRSGVGTEAFF.

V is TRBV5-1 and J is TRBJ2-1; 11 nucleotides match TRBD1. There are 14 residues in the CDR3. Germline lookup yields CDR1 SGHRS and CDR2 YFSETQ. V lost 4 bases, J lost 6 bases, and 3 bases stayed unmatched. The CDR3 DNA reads TGCGCCAGCAGCCGGGACAGGGGGGGCAATGAGCAGTTCTTC. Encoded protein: CASSRDRGGNEQFF.

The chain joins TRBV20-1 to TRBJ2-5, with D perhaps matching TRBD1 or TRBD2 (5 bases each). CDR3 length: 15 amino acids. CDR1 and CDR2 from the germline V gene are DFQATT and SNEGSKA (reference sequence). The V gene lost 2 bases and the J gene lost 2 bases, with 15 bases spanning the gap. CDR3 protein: CSARPPGTRQETQYF. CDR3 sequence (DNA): TGCAGTGCTAGACCCCCAGGGACCCGTCAAGAGACCCAGTACTTC.

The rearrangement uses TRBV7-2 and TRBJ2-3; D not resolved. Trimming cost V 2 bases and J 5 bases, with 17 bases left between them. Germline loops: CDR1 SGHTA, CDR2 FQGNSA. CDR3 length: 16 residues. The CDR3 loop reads CASSLIVLTVGDTQYF. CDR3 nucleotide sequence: TGTGCCAGCAGCTTAATAGTCCTGACCGTTGGAGATACGCAGTATTTT.

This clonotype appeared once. The CDR3 reads CASRRLAQSTDTQYF. The CDR3 nucleotides read TGCGCCAGCAGGCGACTAGCGCAAAGCACAGATACGCAGTATTTT. The chain employs TRBV5-1 and TRBJ2-3; 8 nucleotides agree with TRBD2. J lost 0 bases, V lost 5 bases, and 5 bases had no gene match. Germline CDR1 is SGHRS and CDR2 is YFSETQ. The CDR3 runs 15 residues.

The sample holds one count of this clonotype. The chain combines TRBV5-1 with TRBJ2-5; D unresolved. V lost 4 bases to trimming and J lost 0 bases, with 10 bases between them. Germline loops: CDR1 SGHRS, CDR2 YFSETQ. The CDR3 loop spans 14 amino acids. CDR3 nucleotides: TGCGCCAGCAGCGATCAAGTCTACCAAGAGACCCAGTACTTC. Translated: CASSDQVYQETQYF.

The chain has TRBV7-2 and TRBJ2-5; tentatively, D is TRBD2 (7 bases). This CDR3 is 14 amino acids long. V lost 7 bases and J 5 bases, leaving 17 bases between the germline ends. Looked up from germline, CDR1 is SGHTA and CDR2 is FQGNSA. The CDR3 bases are TGTGCCAGCACGCACCTAGGGGGGGTGGAGACCCAGTACTTC. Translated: CASTHLGGVETQYF.

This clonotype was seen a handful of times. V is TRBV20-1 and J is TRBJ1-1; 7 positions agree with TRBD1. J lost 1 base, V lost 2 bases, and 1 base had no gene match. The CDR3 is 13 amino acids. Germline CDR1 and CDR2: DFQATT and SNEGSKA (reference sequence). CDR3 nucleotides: TGCAGTGCTAGAACAGGGGCGAACACTGAAGCTTTCTTT. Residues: CSARTGANTEAFF.

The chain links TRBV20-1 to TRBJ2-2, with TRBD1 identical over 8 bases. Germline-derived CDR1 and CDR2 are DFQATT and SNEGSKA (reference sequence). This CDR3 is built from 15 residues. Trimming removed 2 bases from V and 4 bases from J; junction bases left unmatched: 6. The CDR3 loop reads CSARPRQGFTGELFF. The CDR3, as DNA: TGCAGTGCTAGACCCAGACAGGGGTTCACCGGGGAGCTGTTTTTT.

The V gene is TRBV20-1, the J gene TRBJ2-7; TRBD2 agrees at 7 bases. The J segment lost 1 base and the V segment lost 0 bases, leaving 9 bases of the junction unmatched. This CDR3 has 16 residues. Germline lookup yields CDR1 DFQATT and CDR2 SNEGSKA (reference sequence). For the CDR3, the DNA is TGCAGTGCTAGAGATGTGGCCGAGCGGGGATCCTACGAGCAGTACTTC. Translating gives CSARDVAERGSYEQYF.